The 11 T cell receptor beta chains below come from one sample, sequenced in a study of CD8 T cells in ankylosing spondylitis. Whole-study results and caveats: Seemingly distinctive of ankylosing spondylitis blood was a TCR beta motif formed by eight highly homologous variants.

MiXCR was run by TCRdb on the 5' RACE reads, yielding one entry per CDR3 protein. The sample lists roughly 470,000 distinct CDR3 sequences; roughly 26% were seen once. These receptors have no identified antigens. Sequenced material: blood, either unsorted or a sorted T cell fraction (not recorded which). The receptor source for this set is a male donor with ankylosing spondylitis.

This clonotype was observed many times. The J gene is TRBJ1-5, the V gene TRBV7-8; D might be TRBD1 (6 bases). Germline values: CDR1 SGHVS, CDR2 FQNEAQ. The CDR3 consists of 14 residues. Trimming removed 5 bases from V and 7 bases from J, with 15 bases in between. CDR3 in DNA: TGTGCCAGCAGCGCGTCGGGGGGCGGGCAGCCCCAGCATTTT. Translating gives CASSASGGGQPQHF.

This clonotype was recorded a few times. The V gene is TRBV5-1, the J gene TRBJ2-7; 8 bases align to TRBD2. V gave up 0 bases and J gave up 1 base; unmatched junction bases: 3. Germline V CDR1 and CDR2: SGHRS, YFSETQ. This CDR3 region has 15 residues. CDR3 protein: CASSLGLARSYEQYF. CDR3 in DNA: TGCGCCAGCAGCTTGGGACTAGCGAGATCCTACGAGCAGTACTTC. The variable domain in full, completed from reference TRBV5-1 and TRBJ2-7, reads KAGVTQTPRYLIKTRGQQVTLSCSPISGHRSVSWYQQTPGQGLQFLFEYFSETQRNKGNFPGRFSGRQFSNSRSEMNVSTLELGDSALYLCASSLGLARSYEQYFGPGTRLTVT.

This clonotype appeared a few times. The chain has TRBV11-2 and TRBJ2-3; no clear D. From germline, CDR1 is SGHAT and CDR2 FQNNGV. V dropped 3 bases and J dropped 0 bases, with 13 bases sitting between them. CDR3 length: 16 residues. This CDR3 is CASSFRSVSSTDTQYF. CDR3 DNA: TGTGCCAGCAGCTTCCGGTCAGTTTCTAGCACAGATACGCAGTATTTT.

The genes are TRBV3-1 and TRBJ1-1; D ambiguous. The germline CDR1 and CDR2 sequences are LGHDT and YNNKEL (reference sequence). The CDR3 runs 14 residues. V dropped 1 base and J dropped 7 bases, with 13 bases sitting between them. CDR3 coding DNA: TGTGCCAGCAGCCAAGCCCGGGGTTACGGTGAAGCTTTCTTT. The encoded protein is CASSQARGYGEAFF.

The chain combines TRBV27 with TRBJ2-7; 7 bases fit TRBD2. The V segment lost 6 bases and the J segment 3 bases; nucleotides outside the gene matches: 11. The CDR3 totals 15 residues. Looked up from germline, CDR1 is MNHEY and CDR2 is SMNVEV (reference sequence). The CDR3 loop reads CASRHRGDFSYEQYF. CDR3 in DNA: TGTGCCAGCAGGCATCGGGGGGACTTCAGCTACGAGCAGTACTTC.

This chain links TRBV6-1 with TRBJ2-1; the D is unclear. This CDR3 comprises 11 residues. V lost 1 base, J lost 8 bases, and 3 bases lay in between. Germline CDR1 reads MNHNS; CDR2 reads SASEGT. This chain's CDR3 is CASSEGHEQFF. The CDR3 coding sequence is TGTGCCAGCAGTGAAGGCCATGAGCAGTTCTTC.

In its sample, this clonotype was seen many times. The gene calls are TRBV7-9 and TRBJ2-7; D unresolved. The CDR3 runs 13 residues. Germline V gene sequence: CDR1 SEHNR, CDR2 FQNEAQ (reference sequence). Deletions cut 6 bases from V and 0 bases from J, with 9 bases between. In DNA form, the CDR3 reads TGTGCCAGCAGTCCGAGGAGCTCCTACGAGCAGTACTTC. Translating gives CASSPRSSYEQYF.

The chain is built from TRBV9 and TRBJ2-3; D not certain. The CDR3 is made up of 15 amino acids. Germline loops: CDR1 SGDLS, CDR2 YYNGEE. Trimming left V 4 bases short and J 4 bases short, with 16 bases between. CDR3 nucleotides: TGTGCCAGCAGCTCCCGGGCGCGCCCCCCAGATACGCAGTATTTT. Protein sequence: CASSSRARPPDTQYF.

The rearrangement joins TRBV5-6 to TRBJ1-5; no definite D call. Looked up from germline, CDR1 is SGHDT and CDR2 is YYEEEE. Deletions cut 4 bases from V and 4 bases from J, with 12 bases between. The CDR3 contains 14 residues. This CDR3 is CASSQRRLNQPQHF. The CDR3 DNA reads TGTGCCAGCAGCCAGAGACGGCTGAATCAGCCCCAGCATTTT.

The rearrangement uses TRBV5-1 and TRBJ2-1; 13 bases line up with TRBD2. This CDR3 has 17 amino acids. Germline assignment: CDR1 SGHRS and CDR2 YFSETQ. Trimming cost V 4 bases and J 8 bases; bases outside gene matches: 12. CDR3 residues: CASSPGLAGVGSHEQFF. For the CDR3, the DNA is TGCGCCAGCAGCCCTGGACTAGCGGGAGTAGGGTCCCATGAGCAGTTCTTC.

The table lists this clonotype with a few counts. The germline gene is not matched at one end of the junction; a read error may be the cause. This chain links TRBV29-1 with TRBJ2-7; 9 bases are a match to TRBD1. This CDR3 comprises 13 residues. CDR1 is SQVTM and CDR2 is ANQGSEA in the germline V gene. The CDR3 nucleotides are TGCAGCGTGGAAGGGACAGGGTTCGGCGAGCAGTACTTC. Protein: CSVEGTGFGEQYF.